This T cell receptor beta chain emerged from a study of siplizumab effects on memory and regulatory T cells. About the study: Siplizumab-treated (roughly 1 ug/mL) and drug-free mixed lymphocyte reactions were paired.

This table comes from immunoSEQ multiplex PCR, and its TCRdb copy is limited to in-frame clones, with some not included. The sample lists fewer than 4,000 clones; about 53% were seen once. The authors cocultured the mixed lymphocyte reaction cells at 37 degrees C for less than seven days. The count of this clone is one. The target antigen is unknown. The sequenced sample was CFSE-low (dividing) CD4+ T cells sorted from an allogeneic mixed lymphocyte reaction. This receptor was obtained from a human donor in good health; the cells came from an allogeneic mixed lymphocyte reaction.

DNA for the CDR3: TGTGCCAGCTCACCAGCGAGAGAGCCCGGAAACACCATATATTTT. It is translated as CASSPAREPGNTIYF. The chain uses TRBV18 and TRBJ1-3; D gene uncertain. Germline CDR1 is KGHSH and CDR2 is LQKENI. V lost 2 bases and J 4 bases, leaving 12 bases between the germline ends. This CDR3 has 15 residues.